These 27 T cell receptor beta chains share one sample of origin, sequenced in a study of regulatory T cells in long-lasting Graves disease. Documented time point: newly diagnosed GD, antithyroid drugs for less than 3 months. PBMCs provided the RNA from which the TCR library was made. Arm-PCR of CDR3 regions and iRepertoire HTBI primers were the basis on which TCR beta libraries were built. TCRdb re-analysed the multiplex PCR reads in MiXCR, keeping a single row per CDR3 protein. The data hold roughly 350,000 distinct CDR3 sequences, with roughly a sixth observed a single time. The same sample was also used in a study of T cells in Graves' hyperthyroidism and ophthalmopathy.

The sequences come from peripheral blood mononuclear cells (PBMCs), collected at new diagnosis, from a patient treated with antithyroid drugs. These receptor sequences come from a man aged 40-55 years with Graves disease.

The rearrangement links TRBV7-9 to TRBJ1-5, with 7 bases aligning to TRBD1. Germline V gene data show CDR1 as SEHNR and CDR2 as FQNEAQ (reference sequence). Germline trimming cut 3 bases from V and 3 bases from J; bases unmatched to any gene: 5. This CDR3 spans 15 amino acids. Written as DNA, the CDR3 is TGTGCCAGCAGCTTCAGGGGGGGACCCAATCAGCCCCAGCATTTT. Translation: CASSFRGGPNQPQHF.

This clonotype was counted many times. The gene calls are TRBV7-9 and TRBJ2-7; a possible D gene is TRBD1 (6 bases). Germline values: CDR1 SEHNR, CDR2 FQNEAQ (reference sequence). V was trimmed by 1 base and J by 3 bases, leaving 13 bases between them. The CDR3 is 15 amino acids. The CDR3 here is CASSLEARGHYEQYF. CDR3 nucleotide sequence: TGTGCCAGCAGCTTAGAGGCCAGGGGCCACTACGAGCAGTACTTC.

This clonotype was seen many times. The gene calls are TRBV11-1 and TRBJ1-5; D ambiguous. The germline gives CDR1 SGHAT, CDR2 FQDESV (reference sequence). The V and J ends lost 8 bases and 4 bases respectively, with 15 bases between them. The CDR3 is made up of 14 amino acids. In DNA, the CDR3 is TGTGCCAGCGGATACGGCGTCCTTAATCAGCCCCAGCATTTT. It translates to CASGYGVLNQPQHF.

This clonotype was recorded at least ten times. The chain has TRBV2 and TRBJ1-3; D is undetermined. The V gene's germline CDR1 is SNHLY and CDR2 FYNNEI. This CDR3 region has 13 residues. Trimming cost V 8 bases and J 4 bases, with 12 bases left between them. CDR3 protein: CASLLDVGNTIYF. The CDR3 DNA sequence: TGTGCCAGCCTTTTAGACGTGGGAAACACCATATATTTT. The whole variable domain, remainder taken from reference TRBV2 and TRBJ1-3, is EPEVTQTPSHQVTQMGQEVILRCVPISNHLYFYWYRQILGQKVEFLVSFYNNEISEKSEIFDDQFSVERPDGSNFTLKIRSTKLEDSAMYFCASLLDVGNTIYFGEGSWLTVV.

This clonotype appeared once. The junction differs from germline at one of its ends, possibly a read error. The chain joins TRBV5-1 to TRBJ2-3; TRBD1 is a possible D gene (5 bases). Germline V gives CDR1 SGHRS, CDR2 YFSETQ. CDR3 length equals 16 residues. In nucleotides, the CDR3 is TGTGCCAGCAGCTTTCATCAGGGATCCTACACAGATACGCAGTATTTT. Its translation: CASSFHQGSYTDTQYF.

In its sample, this clonotype was seen many times. This chain links TRBV5-1 with TRBJ1-1; D possibly corresponds to TRBD1 (6 bases). The CDR3 extends over 13 amino acids. Trimming pared 0 bases from V and 8 bases from J, leaving 11 bases between. Germline assignment: CDR1 SGHRS and CDR2 YFSETQ. This CDR3 reads CASSLAPQGEAFF. CDR3 sequence (DNA): TGCGCCAGCAGCTTGGCACCACAGGGCGAAGCTTTCTTT.

This clonotype was detected many times. The J gene is TRBJ2-7, the V gene TRBV6-2 or TRBV6-3, with 11 bases aligning to TRBD1. The CDR3 totals 14 residues. J lost 3 bases, V lost 6 bases, and 4 bases had no gene match. The germline V gene has CDR1 MNHEY and CDR2 SVGEGT. The CDR3 spells CASSRDRGYYEQYF. Here the CDR3 DNA reads TGTGCCAGCAGCCGGGACAGGGGGTACTACGAGCAGTACTTC.

This clonotype has ten or more counts. The chain recombines TRBV7-2 with TRBJ2-7; 8 bases align to TRBD1. This CDR3 has 13 residues. In germline, CDR1 is SGHTA, CDR2 FQGNSA. The V gene end was trimmed by 4 bases and the J gene end by 7 bases; junction bases not matched to a gene: 6. CDR3 DNA: TGTGCCAGCAGCTCCCAGACAGGGGCGGAGCAGTACTTC. It specifies CASSSQTGAEQYF.

This clonotype appeared many times. The genes are TRBV29-1 and TRBJ1-1; D is unresolved. The CDR3 has 13 amino acids. Germline assignment: CDR1 SQVTM and CDR2 ANQGSEA. Trimming shortened V by 4 bases and J by 1 base, and 10 bases separated the two germline ends. The CDR3 reads CSVVFIGNTEAFF. The CDR3 DNA sequence: TGCAGCGTTGTGTTTATCGGGAACACTGAAGCTTTCTTT.

This clonotype was counted ten times or more. The chain employs TRBV7-6 and TRBJ1-4; D uncertain. The CDR3 length is 13 residues. V lost 2 bases to trimming and J lost 7 bases, with 8 bases between them. Germline loops: CDR1 SGHVS, CDR2 FNYEAQ. The CDR3 is CASSLRSSEKLFF. For the CDR3, the DNA is TGTGCCAGCAGCTTAAGGTCGAGTGAAAAACTGTTTTTT.

About this clonotype itself: A much larger clone sits a single nucleotide away, making a read error possible. A read error is likely, as this CDR3 ends without the conserved phenylalanine or tryptophan. The DNA is omitted, as the CDR3 cannot be located on it reliably, and the CDR3 follows TCRdb's listing. The chain has TRBV30 and TRBJ1-1; TRBD1 is the table's D call and was not checked against the DNA. Germline V lookup: CDR1 GTSNPN, CDR2 SVGIG (reference sequence). The CDR3 is 13 amino acids long, termini counted. The CDR3 sequence: CAWSEPGAWRTFL.

The sample holds many counts of this clonotype. The genes are TRBV4-1 and TRBJ1-1; D gene uncertain. The V and J ends lost 1 base and 1 base respectively, with 10 bases between them. Germline values: CDR1 MGHRA, CDR2 YSYEKL. The CDR3 runs to 15 residues. The CDR3 loop is CASSQGTVPNTEAFF. CDR3 bases: TGCGCCAGCAGCCAAGGAACGGTACCGAACACTGAAGCTTTCTTT.

In this sample, this clonotype turned up many times. CDR3 DNA: TGCGCCAGCAGCTTGGCGGCAGGGGGAGTCTACGAGCAGTACTTC. Protein product: CASSLAAGGVYEQYF. The chain employs TRBV5-1 and TRBJ2-7, with 7 bases identical to TRBD1. Germline CDR1 and CDR2: SGHRS and YFSETQ. The CDR3 is 15 residues long. V gave up 0 bases and J gave up 3 bases; unmatched junction bases: 6.

The chain employs TRBV9 and TRBJ1-5; TRBD1 is a possible D gene (5 bases). This CDR3 is built from 14 residues. Germline V gene sequence: CDR1 SGDLS, CDR2 YYNGEE. Between the trimmed V and J ends, which lost 3 bases and 2 bases, there was a span of 9 bases. The DNA of the CDR3 is TGTGCCAGCAGCGCCCAGGGTGGCAATCAGCCCCAGCATTTT. Translated, it gives CASSAQGGNQPQHF.

This clonotype has more than one count but fewer than ten. This chain joins TRBV20-1 and TRBJ2-5; 7 bases line up with TRBD1. The CDR3 sequence is 14 residues long. With 1 base clipped from V and 5 bases from J, the junction kept 7 bases outside the gene matches. Germline-derived CDR1 and CDR2 are DFQATT and SNEGSKA (reference sequence). CDR3 nucleotides: TGCAGTGCTAGAGGGGAAGGGGGCATGGAGACCCAGTACTTC. Its protein is CSARGEGGMETQYF.

For this clonotype: A read error may be the cause here, since a much bigger clone is one base away. The rearrangement joins TRBV4-3 to TRBJ2-7; D may be TRBD1 or TRBD2 (5 bases each). This CDR3 region has 13 residues. The germline V gene has CDR1 LGHNA and CDR2 YSLEER. Trimming shortened V by 4 bases and J by 10 bases, and 17 bases separated the two germline ends. The CDR3: CASSRGQSGRQYF. Here the CDR3 DNA reads TGCGCCAGCAGCCGGGGCCAATCGGGGCGACAGTACTTC.

Ten or more counts support this clonotype. The V and J genes are TRBV19 and TRBJ2-5; D may match TRBD1 or TRBD2 (5 bases each). V dropped 7 bases and J dropped 5 bases, with 20 bases sitting between them. Germline loops: CDR1 LNHDA, CDR2 SQIVND (reference sequence). The CDR3 contains 15 residues. CDR3 bases: TGTGCCAGTAACCCTAGGGACGGACGGGTGGAGACCCAGTACTTC. It translates to CASNPRDGRVETQYF.

The chain uses TRBV6-2 or TRBV6-3 and TRBJ2-7; the match to TRBD2 covers 10 bases. CDR1 and CDR2 (germline): MNHEY, SVGEGT. V was clipped by 0 bases and J by 9 bases; unmatched bases: 5. The CDR3 consists of 14 residues. As DNA, the CDR3 is TGTGCCAGCAGTTACTCGACTAGCGGGCCCGGGCAGTACTTC. It yields the protein CASSYSTSGPGQYF.

This clonotype has a handful of counts. The chain has TRBV6-5 and TRBJ1-1; no reliable D call. Trimming cost V 0 bases and J 1 base, with 6 bases left between them. The CDR3 totals 14 residues. Germline CDR1 reads MNHEY; CDR2 reads SVGAGI. For the CDR3, the DNA is TGTGCCAGCAGTTACTCAGACACGAACACTGAAGCTTTCTTT. It yields the protein CASSYSDTNTEAFF.

This clonotype was counted a few times. The chain has TRBV5-1 and TRBJ2-1; TRBD2 matches at 11 bases. CDR1 SGHRS and CDR2 YFSETQ come from the germline V gene. Unmatched junction bases numbered 6, after V lost 4 bases and J lost 0 bases. CDR3 length equals 17 residues. In DNA form, the CDR3 reads TGCGCCAGCAGCGCGGCTAGCGGGAGGCACTCCTACAATGAGCAGTTCTTC. This encodes CASSAASGRHSYNEQFF.

In this sample, this clonotype turned up many times. The chain has TRBV30 and TRBJ2-3; D not resolved. This CDR3 is built from 12 residues. V lost 4 bases and J lost 2, with 7 bases in between. Per germline, CDR1 GTSNPN and CDR2 SVGIG (reference sequence). CDR3 amino acids: CAWNLNTDTQYF. Here the CDR3 DNA reads TGTGCCTGGAACCTCAACACAGATACGCAGTATTTT.

The J gene is TRBJ1-2, the V gene TRBV6-1, with 9 bases identical to TRBD1. Germline assignment: CDR1 MNHNS and CDR2 SASEGT. The V and J ends lost 6 bases and 6 bases, in that order; junction bases with no gene match: 5. The CDR3 contains 13 residues. The CDR3 is CASRAWTGDGYTF. CDR3 DNA sequence: TGTGCCAGCAGAGCCTGGACAGGGGATGGCTACACCTTC.

This clonotype has a count of ten or more. The chain combines TRBV9 with TRBJ1-1, with D perhaps matching TRBD1 (6 bases). V lost 1 base to trimming and J lost 8 bases, with 9 bases between them. The CDR3 sequence is 12 residues long. CDR1 SGDLS and CDR2 YYNGEE come from the germline V gene. Here the CDR3 DNA reads TGTGCCAGCAGCGTATCGGGACAAGAAGCTTTCTTT. Translation gives CASSVSGQEAFF. The full variable domain, completed using reference TRBV9 and TRBJ1-1, is DSGVTQTPKHLITATGQRVTLRCSPRSGDLSVYWYQQSLDQGLQFLIQYYNGEERAKGNILERFSAQQFPDLHSELNLSSLELGDSALYFCASSVSGQEAFFGQGTRLTVV.

This clonotype was seen many times. The chain carries TRBV7-3 and TRBJ2-1, with D possibly matching TRBD1 (5 bases). CDR1 is SGHTA and CDR2 is FQGTGA in the germline V gene. V gave up 5 bases and J gave up 8 bases, with 13 bases separating them. The CDR3 covers 13 residues. In DNA, the CDR3 is TGTGCCAGCAGCCAAGGACAATTCTATGAGCAGTTCTTC. Protein product: CASSQGQFYEQFF.

At least ten counts were recorded for this clonotype. In DNA, the CDR3 is TGCGCCAGCAGCTTGATGGGGACAGTGGCAGATACGCAGTATTTT. Translation gives CASSLMGTVADTQYF. The chain couples TRBV5-1 to TRBJ2-3; 7 bases line up with TRBD1. CDR3 length: 15 residues. After removal of 1 base from V and 4 bases from J, the junction contained 6 bases not matched to a gene. CDR1 is SGHRS and CDR2 is YFSETQ in the germline V gene.

This clonotype was counted many times. The V gene is TRBV4-2, the J gene TRBJ2-2; the D is unclear. The V gene lost 0 bases and the J gene lost 8 bases, with 13 bases spanning the gap. Germline V gene lookup returns CDR1 LGHNA and CDR2 YNFKEQ. This CDR3 comprises 15 residues. This CDR3 reads CASSQDSLTTGELFF. CDR3 sequence (DNA): TGTGCCAGCAGCCAAGATTCCCTAACTACAGGGGAGCTGTTTTTT.

In nucleotides, the CDR3 is TGTGCCAGCAGTCCCTCATTGGATACGCAGTATTTT. Translation gives CASSPSLDTQYF. This rearrangement joins TRBV6-1 to TRBJ2-3; D unclear. Trimming cost V 5 bases and J 6 bases, with 9 bases left between them. The CDR3 length is 12 residues. Germline-derived CDR1 and CDR2 are MNHNS and SASEGT.